The 15 T cell receptor beta chains listed next were all sequenced from one sample in a study of shared clonotypes between healthy human individuals. Profiling relied on immunoSEQ multiplex PCR, and the TCRdb table lists in-frame clones only, not all of them. This sample has more than 450,000 clones, with approximately 79% found just once. What was sequenced was PBMCs. The receptors shown here come from a woman between 40 and 50 years old in good health. Some clones in this sample may be carry-over from other donors' samples.

The V call is TRBV14, the J call TRBJ2-2, with D possibly matching TRBD1 (6 bases). The CDR3 runs 15 residues. V lost 1 base, J lost 5 bases, and 11 bases lay in between. Germline assignment: CDR1 SGHDN and CDR2 FVKESK. The CDR3 DNA follows: TGTGCCAGCAGCCAAGTACAGGGAAGGACCGGGGAGCTGTTTTTT. Encoded protein: CASSQVQGRTGELFF. The full variable domain, with the rest looked up from reference TRBV14 and TRBJ2-2, is EAGVTQFPSHSVIEKGQTVTLRCDPISGHDNLYWYRRVMGKEIKFLLHFVKESKQDESGMPNNRFLAERTGGTYSTLKVQPAELEDSGVYFCASSQVQGRTGELFFGEGSRLTVL.

V is TRBV14 and J is TRBJ1-4, with D possibly matching TRBD1 (6 bases). The CDR3 runs to 15 residues. Trimming pared 4 bases from V and 4 bases from J, leaving 13 bases between. Per the germline V gene, CDR1 is SGHDN and CDR2 is FVKESK. The CDR3 loop is CASSRGTWDNEKLFF. Here the CDR3 DNA reads TGTGCCAGCAGCCGGGGGACATGGGATAATGAAAAACTGTTTTTT.

In this sample, this clone turned up a few times. V usage is TRBV27 and J usage is TRBJ2-5; D could derive from TRBD1 or TRBD2 (6 bases each). The V end was cut by 1 base, the J end by 2 bases, with 11 bases between. Germline assignment: CDR1 MNHEY and CDR2 SMNVEV (reference sequence). There are 15 residues in the CDR3. This CDR3 reads CASSLWGAQQETQYF. The CDR3 DNA follows: TGTGCCAGCAGTTTATGGGGGGCGCAACAAGAGACCCAGTACTTC.

The chain uses TRBV4-3 and TRBJ2-2; D might be TRBD2 (6 bases). CDR1 and CDR2 (germline): LGHNA, YSLEER. The CDR3 sequence is 13 residues long. The V end was cut by 2 bases, the J end by 6 bases, with 7 bases between. The CDR3 sequence: CASSQLASGELFF. The CDR3 nucleotides read TGCGCCAGCAGCCAACTAGCGTCCGGGGAGCTGTTTTTT.

The gene calls are TRBV7-2 and TRBJ2-7; a weak D match, TRBD2 (5 bases). The V end lost 1 base, the J end lost 12 bases, and 19 bases lay between the germline ends. Germline loops: CDR1 SGHTA, CDR2 FQGNSA. The CDR3 is 14 residues long. The CDR3 protein is CASSLEGEASWLYF. The CDR3 coding sequence is TGTGCCAGCAGCTTAGAGGGAGAGGCTAGCTGGTTGTACTTC. Combining the CDR3 with reference TRBV7-2 and TRBJ2-7 gives the whole variable domain GAGVSQSPSNKVTEKGKDVELRCDPISGHTALYWYRQSLGQGLEFLIYFQGNSAPDKSGLPSDRFSAERTGGSVSTLTIQRTQQEDSAVYLCASSLEGEASWLYFGPGTRLTVT.

This clone has only a few counts. The rearrangement joins TRBV18 to TRBJ2-5; D is unclear. Trimming removed 5 bases from V and 0 bases from J, with 7 bases in between. The CDR3 runs to 13 residues. Germline CDR1 is KGHSH and CDR2 is LQKENI. CDR3 amino acids: CASSTTYQETQYF. The CDR3 nucleotides are TGTGCCAGCTCAACGACCTACCAAGAGACCCAGTACTTC. Full variable domain (rest looked up from reference TRBV18 and TRBJ2-5): NAGVMQNPRHLVRRRGQEARLRCSPMKGHSHVYWYRQLPEEGLKFMVYLQKENIIDESGMPKERFSAEFPKEGPSILRIQQVVRGDSAAYFCASSTTYQETQYFGPGTRLLVL.

The chain combines TRBV13 with TRBJ2-3; D call uncertain. Germline CDR1 reads PRHDT; CDR2 reads FYEKMQ (reference sequence). CDR3 length: 14 amino acids. V was clipped by 0 bases and J by 5 bases, with 9 bases between them. The CDR3 DNA reads as TGTGCCAGCAGCTTAGGGCTAGTCCAAGATACGCAGTATTTT. Protein: CASSLGLVQDTQYF.

The CDR3 region has the DNA TGTGCCAGCAGCTATCTAGCGACGACCGGGGAGCTGTTTTTT. It translates to CASSYLATTGELFF. The chain joins TRBV14 to TRBJ2-2; D might be TRBD2 (6 bases). Trimming cost V 5 bases and J 5 bases, with 12 bases left between them. CDR3 size: 14 residues. Germline values: CDR1 SGHDN, CDR2 FVKESK.

The V gene is TRBV28, the J gene TRBJ2-5; TRBD2 aligns across 8 bases. Trimming cost V 6 bases and J 1 base; bases outside gene matches: 13. CDR3 size: 17 residues. Germline CDR1 reads MDHEN; CDR2 reads SYDVKM. The CDR3 nucleotides read TGTGCCAGCAGCCCCACCTCTTCACTAGCGGTCCAAGAGACCCAGTACTTC. Its translation is CASSPTSSLAVQETQYF.

J is TRBJ2-7 and V is TRBV6-1; no reliable D call. There are 14 residues in the CDR3. The V and J ends lost 1 base and 3 bases respectively, with 10 bases between them. Germline CDR1 and CDR2: MNHNS and SASEGT. In DNA form, the CDR3 reads TGTGCCAGCAGTGAAGTAGGCCGAGACTACGAGCAGTACTTC. This sequence encodes CASSEVGRDYEQYF.

The V gene is TRBV4-2, the J gene TRBJ2-2, with a possible D match to TRBD2 (5 bases). The CDR3 length is 15 residues. V was shortened by 0 bases and J by 4 bases, with 9 bases between the two germline ends. CDR1 is LGHNA, CDR2 YNFKEQ, per germline. The CDR3 spells CASSQDRRVTGELFF. CDR3 DNA sequence: TGTGCCAGCAGCCAAGATCGGCGGGTCACCGGGGAGCTGTTTTTT.

The J gene is TRBJ1-1, the V gene TRBV9, with D tentatively TRBD1 (5 bases). Trimming removed 4 bases at V and 7 bases at J, with 17 bases between. Germline V gives CDR1 SGDLS, CDR2 YYNGEE. The CDR3 spans 14 residues. The CDR3 DNA follows: TGTGCCAGCAGCCCCCGAGACAGCCGCCGTGAAGCTTTCTTT. Translating it yields CASSPRDSRREAFF.

The V gene is TRBV19, the J gene TRBJ1-1, with D tentatively TRBD1 (5 bases). CDR3 length: 17 residues. Germline values: CDR1 LNHDA, CDR2 SQIVND (reference sequence). V was clipped by 5 bases and J by 0 bases, with 19 bases between them. The CDR3 sequence is CASSQRRGRAMNTEAFF. The CDR3 DNA follows: TGTGCCAGTAGTCAACGCCGGGGGAGGGCGATGAACACTGAAGCTTTCTTT.

The V call is TRBV19, the J call TRBJ2-7; 8 nucleotides agree with TRBD2. Germline CDR1 and CDR2: LNHDA and SQIVND (reference sequence). Trimming removed 4 bases from V and 4 bases from J; junction bases left unmatched: 15. The CDR3 has 17 amino acids. CDR3 DNA sequence: TGTGCCAGTAGTACCTCCTATCTAGCGGGCTCCCCTTACGAGCAGTACTTC. Amino acids: CASSTSYLAGSPYEQYF.

The rearrangement joins TRBV19 to TRBJ2-6; D may correspond to TRBD1 or TRBD2 (5 bases each). The CDR3 spans 14 residues. The germline CDR1 and CDR2 sequences are LNHDA and SQIVND (reference sequence). The germline V and J ends were trimmed by 9 bases and 10 bases, with 19 bases remaining between them. CDR3 DNA sequence: TGTGCCAGCAAAACCGGGACGGCAGAGAACGTCCTGACTTTC. Translated, it gives CASKTGTAENVLTF.